The 28 T cell receptor beta chains below all came from one sample that was sequenced in a study of T cell responses to AZD1222 COVID-19 vaccine. Assay used: immunoSEQ multiplex PCR; TCRdb lists only in-frame clones, some missing. This table holds roughly 110,000 clones, around 87% found once. The sample consisted of peripheral blood, taken on day 0 of AZD1222 vaccination. Every receptor here comes from an adult in good health.

The rearrangement links TRBV5-1 to TRBJ2-2; D is unclear. V dropped 3 bases and J dropped 6 bases, with 9 bases sitting between them. The CDR3 extends over 13 amino acids. The germline V gene encodes CDR1 SGHRS and CDR2 YFSETQ. The chain's CDR3 is CASSSSESGELFF. In DNA form, the CDR3 reads TGCGCCAGCAGCTCATCCGAGTCCGGGGAGCTGTTTTTT.

The CDR3 sequence is CAWRGKSGRSYNEQFF. The CDR3 coding sequence is TGTGCCTGGAGGGGCAAGAGCGGGAGATCCTACAATGAGCAGTTCTTC. The chain uses TRBV30 and TRBJ2-1; 8 nucleotides agree with TRBD2. The germline V gene encodes CDR1 GTSNPN and CDR2 SVGIG (reference sequence). Germline trimming cut 3 bases from V and 1 base from J; bases unmatched to any gene: 8. CDR3 length equals 16 residues.

The V and J genes are TRBV7-9 and TRBJ2-1, with TRBD1 identical over 9 bases. V lost 4 bases to trimming and J lost 6 bases; unmatched junction nucleotides: 7. The CDR3 is made up of 15 amino acids. CDR1 and CDR2 from the germline V gene are SEHNR and FQNEAQ (reference sequence). This CDR3 is CASSSGTGLRNEQFF. In DNA, the CDR3 is TGTGCCAGCAGCTCCGGGACAGGGTTACGCAATGAGCAGTTCTTC.

This chain connects TRBV6-6 to TRBJ1-2; 10 positions match TRBD1. Germline V lookup: CDR1 MNHNY, CDR2 SVGAGI (reference sequence). Losses at the gene ends were 5 bases for V and 5 bases for J; bases not matched to a gene: 5. The CDR3 is 14 amino acids. The CDR3 DNA follows: TGTGCCAGCAGTCCCGGGACAGGGGTGTATGGCTACACCTTC. The encoded protein is CASSPGTGVYGYTF.

The chain is built from TRBV4-3 and TRBJ1-5; D not resolved. The CDR3 loop spans 13 amino acids. Per germline, CDR1 LGHNA and CDR2 YSLEER. Trimming cost V 0 bases and J 7 bases, with 7 bases left between them. The CDR3 protein is CASSQDQGQPQHF. In DNA, the CDR3 is TGCGCCAGCAGCCAAGATCAAGGGCAGCCCCAGCATTTT.

CDR3 residues: CASSQDVEGYQPQHF. CDR3 in DNA: TGCGCCAGCAGCCAAGATGTAGAGGGGTATCAGCCCCAGCATTTT. The chain carries TRBV4-3 and TRBJ1-5; D perhaps matches TRBD1 (5 bases). The V end was cut by 0 bases, the J end by 5 bases, with 11 bases between. Germline V gives CDR1 LGHNA, CDR2 YSLEER. The CDR3 covers 15 residues.

The chain combines TRBV2 with TRBJ2-7, with D tentatively TRBD1 or TRBD2 (5 bases each). CDR3 length: 13 residues. The V gene lost 11 bases and the J gene lost 1 base, with 15 bases spanning the gap. In germline, CDR1 is SNHLY, CDR2 FYNNEI. The CDR3 bases are TGTGCCCCACGGGGCAGTTATTCCTACGAGCAGTACTTC. Protein: CAPRGSYSYEQYF.

The V call is TRBV6-5, the J call TRBJ2-1; 11 positions match TRBD2. The CDR3 runs to 14 residues. Trimming took 3 bases from V and 13 from J; bases not matched to a gene: 8. CDR1 and CDR2 from the germline V gene are MNHEY and SVGAGI. For the CDR3, the DNA is TGTGCCAGCAGTTATGGTACTAGCGGGAGTTATCAGTTCTTC. It specifies CASSYGTSGSYQFF.

This sequence joins TRBV19 and TRBJ2-1; 8 bases align to TRBD1. The CDR3 sequence is 18 residues long. Germline-derived CDR1 and CDR2 are LNHDA and SQIVND (reference sequence). Germline trimming cut 6 bases from V and 3 bases from J; bases unmatched to any gene: 16. The CDR3: CASRPTLTGAYFYNEQFF. In DNA form, the CDR3 reads TGTGCCAGTAGACCCACCTTGACAGGGGCATACTTCTACAATGAGCAGTTCTTC. The full variable domain, with the rest looked up from reference TRBV19 and TRBJ2-1, is DGGITQSPKYLFRKEGQNVTLSCEQNLNHDAMYWYRQDPGQGLRLIYYSQIVNDFQKGDIAEGYSVSREKKESFPLTVTSAQKNPTAFYLCASRPTLTGAYFYNEQFFGPGTRLTVL.

V is TRBV15 and J is TRBJ2-1, with 10 bases lining up with TRBD2. The J segment lost 7 bases and the V segment lost 3 bases, leaving 0 bases of the junction unmatched. This CDR3 is built from 13 residues. Germline-derived CDR1 and CDR2 are LNHNV and YYDKDF (reference sequence). The CDR3 is CATSRTSGNEQFF. The CDR3 bases are TGTGCCACCAGCAGGACTAGCGGGAATGAGCAGTTCTTC. Full variable domain (remainder filled in from reference TRBV15 and TRBJ2-1): DAMVIQNPRYQVTQFGKPVTLSCSQTLNHNVMYWYQQKSSQAPKLLFHYYDKDFNNEADTPDNFQSRRPNTSFCFLDIRSPGLGDTAMYLCATSRTSGNEQFFGPGTRLTVL.

The V gene is TRBV6-2 or TRBV6-3, the J gene TRBJ1-2, with 10 bases fitting TRBD1. The CDR3 extends over 13 amino acids. The trim removed 5 bases at V and 7 bases at J, leaving 4 bases unmatched. The germline V gene encodes CDR1 MNHEY and CDR2 SVGEGT. Here the CDR3 reads CASSQTGGAGYTF. CDR3 nucleotide sequence: TGTGCCAGCAGTCAGACAGGGGGCGCTGGCTACACCTTC.

This chain joins TRBV7-2 and TRBJ1-2, with D maybe TRBD1 (6 bases). The CDR3 has 14 residues. V was shortened by 5 bases and J by 2 bases, with 12 bases between the two germline ends. CDR1 and CDR2 (germline): SGHTA, FQGNSA. The DNA of the CDR3 is TGTGCCAGCAGCCCAGGGGTAGAAAACTATGGCTACACCTTC. It specifies CASSPGVENYGYTF. The variable domain in full, completed from reference TRBV7-2 and TRBJ1-2, reads GAGVSQSPSNKVTEKGKDVELRCDPISGHTALYWYRQSLGQGLEFLIYFQGNSAPDKSGLPSDRFSAERTGGSVSTLTIQRTQQEDSAVYLCASSPGVENYGYTFGSGTRLTVV.

The gene calls are TRBV30 and TRBJ2-7, with D perhaps matching TRBD1 (6 bases). The germline CDR1 and CDR2 sequences are GTSNPN and SVGIG (reference sequence). V was trimmed by 1 base and J by 7 bases, leaving 11 bases between them. CDR3 length equals 12 residues. As DNA, the CDR3 is TGTGCCTGGAGTGCTCGGGACACGGAGCAGTACTTC. It codes for CAWSARDTEQYF.

This rearrangement joins TRBV5-5 to TRBJ2-7, with 10 bases identical to TRBD1. This CDR3 region has 14 residues. Trimming removed 4 bases from V and 3 bases from J; junction bases left unmatched: 4. Germline CDR1 is SGHKS and CDR2 is YYEKEE (reference sequence). The CDR3 DNA follows: TGTGCCAGCAGCCGCGGACAGGGGGACTACGAGCAGTACTTC. This encodes CASSRGQGDYEQYF.

To note about this clone: The sample holds other DNA sequences that translate to the same CDR3. V and J are TRBV6-2 or TRBV6-3 and TRBJ2-7; no clear D gene. Germline CDR1 and CDR2: MNHEY and SVGEGT. This CDR3 spans 12 amino acids. Trimming took off 3 bases at V and 4 bases at J, with 7 bases between the two ends. CDR3 sequence (DNA): TGTGCCAGCAGTTATTTAGATTACGAGCAGTACTTC. This sequence encodes CASSYLDYEQYF.

The chain carries TRBV5-6 and TRBJ2-4; 7 bases are shared with TRBD1. The CDR3 totals 15 residues. J gave up 3 bases and V 0 bases, and 3 bases lay outside the gene matches. Germline V gives CDR1 SGHDT, CDR2 YYEEEE. The CDR3, as DNA: TGTGCCAGCAGCTTGGCAGGGGGTGACAAAAACATTCAGTACTTC. Protein sequence: CASSLAGGDKNIQYF.

This chain connects TRBV7-9 to TRBJ1-5; 10 bases line up with TRBD1. Per the germline V gene, CDR1 is SEHNR and CDR2 is FQNEAQ (reference sequence). The CDR3 has 16 residues. Trimming removed 5 bases from V and 0 bases from J; junction bases left unmatched: 4. CDR3 bases: TGTGCCAGCAGCCGGACAGGGGGGAATAGCAATCAGCCCCAGCATTTT. This sequence encodes CASSRTGGNSNQPQHF. The whole variable domain, remainder taken from reference TRBV7-9 and TRBJ1-5, is DTGVSQNPRHKITKRGQNVTFRCDPISEHNRLYWYRQTLGQGPEFLTYFQNEAQLEKSRLLSDRFSAERPKGSFSTLEIQRTEQGDSAMYLCASSRTGGNSNQPQHFGDGTRLSIL.

This chain joins TRBV5-5 and TRBJ1-6; possibly TRBD1 for D (5 bases). Trimming took off 2 bases at V and 11 bases at J, with 11 bases between the two ends. The CDR3 loop spans 13 amino acids. Germline lookup yields CDR1 SGHKS and CDR2 YYEKEE (reference sequence). The CDR3 reads CASSFVRDPPLHF. The CDR3 nucleotides read TGTGCCAGCAGCTTTGTCAGGGATCCACCCCTCCACTTT.

V is TRBV30 and J is TRBJ2-2; D is undetermined. This CDR3 contains 16 residues. The V end was cut by 8 bases, the J end by 0 bases, with 19 bases between. The germline V gene encodes CDR1 GTSNPN and CDR2 SVGIG (reference sequence). CDR3 amino acids: CAGKSGATANTGELFF. The CDR3 coding sequence is TGTGCCGGAAAATCAGGCGCCACCGCGAACACCGGGGAGCTGTTTTTT.

The genes are TRBV29-1 and TRBJ1-5; D is unresolved. Trimming removed 4 bases from V and 7 bases from J, with 14 bases in between. CDR1 and CDR2 from the germline V gene are SQVTM and ANQGSEA. This CDR3 contains 13 residues. CDR3 loop: CSVAADPGQPQHF. CDR3 nucleotides: TGCAGCGTTGCCGCGGATCCGGGCCAGCCCCAGCATTTT. The whole variable domain, filled in from reference TRBV29-1 and TRBJ1-5, reads SAVISQKPSRDICQRGTSLTIQCQVDSQVTMMFWYRQQPGQSLTLIATANQGSEATYESGFVIDKFPISRPNLTFSTLTVSNMSPEDSSIYLCSVAADPGQPQHFGDGTRLSIL.

The chain has TRBV30 and TRBJ1-3; 8 nucleotides agree with TRBD1. CDR3 length equals 13 residues. V dropped 8 bases and J dropped 4; count of bases not matched to a gene: 7. Germline V gives CDR1 GTSNPN, CDR2 SVGIG (reference sequence). The CDR3 DNA reads TGTGCCGGACAGGGAAGCGCCGGAAACACCATATATTTT. Protein product: CAGQGSAGNTIYF.

The gene calls are TRBV6-5 and TRBJ2-1; D is perhaps TRBD1 (5 bases). V was trimmed by 6 bases and J by 2 bases, leaving 11 bases between them. The CDR3 contains 14 residues. Looked up from germline, CDR1 is MNHEY and CDR2 is SVGAGI. CDR3 sequence (DNA): TGTGCCAGCAGCGAGCCGACAGCCTACAATGAGCAGTTCTTC. This gives the protein CASSEPTAYNEQFF.

J is TRBJ1-4 and V is TRBV9; no definite D call. The CDR3 contains 16 residues. Germline-derived CDR1 and CDR2 are SGDLS and YYNGEE. V was cut by 3 bases and J by 2 bases, with 14 bases left in between. The CDR3 is CASSARRGGTNEKLFF. The DNA for the CDR3 is TGTGCCAGCAGCGCGAGACGTGGCGGGACTAATGAAAAACTGTTTTTT.

J is TRBJ2-1 and V is TRBV30, with no clear D. The CDR3 length is 12 residues. The ends were cut back, 0 bases at V and 7 bases at J, with 7 bases in the middle. The germline gives CDR1 GTSNPN, CDR2 SVGIG (reference sequence). The CDR3 sequence is CAWSVSVNEQFF. Written as DNA, the CDR3 is TGTGCCTGGAGTGTCAGTGTAAATGAGCAGTTCTTC.

The sample holds one count of this clone. This chain connects TRBV11-2 to TRBJ1-1; D perhaps matches TRBD1 (6 bases). The germline V gene has CDR1 SGHAT and CDR2 FQNNGV. V was clipped by 2 bases and J by 9 bases, with 13 bases between them. The CDR3 extends over 13 amino acids. CDR3 nucleotides: TGTGCCAGCAGCTTAAACCCTAGGGGGAAAGCTTTCTTT. Its protein product is CASSLNPRGKAFF.

The V call is TRBV6-2 or TRBV6-3, the J call TRBJ1-1; D perhaps matches TRBD1 (6 bases). CDR1 and CDR2 (germline): MNHEY, SVGEGT. CDR3 length equals 17 residues. The V and J ends lost 1 base and 2 bases respectively, with 17 bases between them. CDR3 coding DNA: TGTGCCAGCAGTTACTTTGCGGCTACAGGGCTTAACACTGAAGCTTTCTTT. Translating it yields CASSYFAATGLNTEAFF.

This chain uses TRBV10-3 with TRBJ2-7, with D perhaps TRBD1 or TRBD2 (5 bases each). Germline CDR1 is ENHRY and CDR2 is SYGVKD. The CDR3 sequence is 11 residues long. The V and J ends lost 6 bases and 4 bases respectively, with 7 bases between them. DNA for the CDR3: TGTGCCATCAGGGGGACGTACGAGCAGTACTTC. The encoded protein is CAIRGTYEQYF.

V is TRBV5-5 and J is TRBJ1-1; D remains unclear. The CDR3 spans 15 residues. The germline CDR1 and CDR2 sequences are SGHKS and YYEKEE (reference sequence). The V end was cut by 0 bases, the J end by 4 bases, with 13 bases between. In DNA, the CDR3 is TGTGCCAGCAGCTTGGTGGAAGGGAGCGGCACTGAAGCTTTCTTT. Amino acid sequence: CASSLVEGSGTEAFF.